The clone carrying this TCR beta chain was observed a few times. The antigen is undetermined. The CDR3 consists of 13 residues. V lost 2 bases to trimming and J lost 8 bases, with 12 bases between them. Germline V lookup: CDR1 SGHVS, CDR2 FQNEAQ. The use of a sample-barcoded 5' primer and a J-beta primer mix characterized a second PCR of roughly 7 to 11 cycles. TCRdb processed the 5' RACE reads anew with MiXCR; each CDR3 protein has one entry. The table shows more than 1,000,000 distinct CDR3 sequences, with around 27% occurring only once. The data originate from a study of blood T cells in healthy people across ages. Findings and caveats of the study: There were more naive CD4+ cells and higher diversity in long-lived donors than in aged donors.

The same data also contributed to another study, on T cells of mothers and their children.

The receptor comes from a girl aged 2 to 9 in good health. The sequenced sample consisted of blood. The chain is built from TRBV7-8 and TRBJ1-2; D is undetermined. DNA of the CDR3: TGTGCCAGCAGCTTAACCCCAGAGAACGGCTACACCTTC. The encoded protein is CASSLTPENGYTF. The full variable domain, in which reference TRBV7-8 and TRBJ1-2 provide the parts outside the CDR3, is GAGVSQSPRYKVAKRGQDVALRCDPISGHVSLFWYQQALGQGPEFLTYFQNEAQLDKSGLPSDRFFAERPEGSVSTLKIQRTQQEDSAVYLCASSLTPENGYTFGSGTRLTVV.